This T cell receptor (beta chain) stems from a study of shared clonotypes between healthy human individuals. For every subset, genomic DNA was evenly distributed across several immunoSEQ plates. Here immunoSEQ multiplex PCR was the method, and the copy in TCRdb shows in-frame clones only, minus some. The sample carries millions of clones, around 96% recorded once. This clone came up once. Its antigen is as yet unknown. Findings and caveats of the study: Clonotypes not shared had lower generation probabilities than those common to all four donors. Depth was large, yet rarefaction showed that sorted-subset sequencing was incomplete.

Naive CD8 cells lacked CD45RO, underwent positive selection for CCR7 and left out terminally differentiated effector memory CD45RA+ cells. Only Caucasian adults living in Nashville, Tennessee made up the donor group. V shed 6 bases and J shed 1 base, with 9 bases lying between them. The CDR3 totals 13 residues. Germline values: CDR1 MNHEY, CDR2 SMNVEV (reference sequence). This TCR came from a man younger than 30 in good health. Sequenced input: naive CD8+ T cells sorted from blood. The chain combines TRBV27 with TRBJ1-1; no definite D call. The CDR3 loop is CASRPDGNTEAFF. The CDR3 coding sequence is TGTGCCAGCAGACCGGACGGGAACACTGAAGCTTTCTTT.